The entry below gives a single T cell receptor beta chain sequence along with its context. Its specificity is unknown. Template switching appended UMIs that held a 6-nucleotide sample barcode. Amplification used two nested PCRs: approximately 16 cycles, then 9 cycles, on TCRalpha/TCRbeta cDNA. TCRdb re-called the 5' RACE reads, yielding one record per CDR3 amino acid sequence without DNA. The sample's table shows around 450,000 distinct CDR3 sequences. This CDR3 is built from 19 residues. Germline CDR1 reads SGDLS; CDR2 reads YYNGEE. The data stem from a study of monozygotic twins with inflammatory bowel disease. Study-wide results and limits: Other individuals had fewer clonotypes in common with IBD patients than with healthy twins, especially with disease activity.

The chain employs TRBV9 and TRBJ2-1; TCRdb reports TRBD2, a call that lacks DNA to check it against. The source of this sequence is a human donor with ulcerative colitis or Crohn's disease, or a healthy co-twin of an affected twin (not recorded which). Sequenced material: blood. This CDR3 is CASSVTPTSGGGMDNEQFF.